What follows describes a single T cell receptor beta chain. This sample was included in a study of blood T cell repertoires in COVID-19. About the study: The samples span acute and convalescent COVID-19 from the United States, Italy and Spain. PBMCs, B-cell-depleted T cells, or T cells were the source of the cDNA or gDNA that made up the material.

As originally analysed: Counts of nucleated cells, estimated from reference gene primer amplification, were obtained. Profiling relied on immunoSEQ multiplex PCR, and the TCRdb table lists in-frame clones only, not all of them. V and J calls and clone size are copied from that table; D and trimming were computed from the DNA. The sample carries about 160,000 clones, roughly four fifths recorded once. Germline V lookup: CDR1 SNHLY, CDR2 FYNNEI. V was cut by 4 bases and J by 14 bases, with 26 bases left in between. This CDR3 spans 15 amino acids. The gene calls are TRBV2 and TRBJ1-2; the D gene is possibly TRBD1 (6 bases). The source is an elderly woman with acute or convalescent COVID-19. Sequencing used peripheral blood. CDR3 amino acids: CASSVDWTEGSMRTF. The CDR3 DNA follows: TGTGCCAGCAGTGTCGATTGGACAGAGGGTTCGATGAGGACCTTC.